This entry is about one TCR beta chain. Its specificity is not known. Vbeta (60) and Jbeta (13) primers were used in the PCR. The assay was immunoSEQ multiplex PCR, and TCRdb's table has in-frame clones only and misses some. This table holds some 78,000 clones, about 80% found once. The sample comes from a study of cytomegalovirus exposure and HLA in healthy donors. Study summary: Caucasian-associated ancestry cluster membership applied to less than 85% of several hundred genotyped donors.

Study-wide results and limits: A highly shared variant cluster was judged a likely technical artifact. Relative to equally common others, HLA-associated TCR beta chains showed greater clonal expansion in a later analysis.

Source material: PBMCs. This clonotype was obtained from a man aged 50 to 60 in good health and CMV-seropositive.

This chain's CDR3 is CASSLDLTGRTEAFF. In DNA, the CDR3 is TGTGCCAGCAGCTTAGATCTAACGGGAAGGACTGAAGCTTTCTTT. The rearrangement links TRBV5-8 to TRBJ1-1, with D hard to call. Trimming took 2 bases from V and 5 from J, leaving 16 bases between them. This CDR3 spans 15 amino acids. Germline V gene sequence: CDR1 SGHTS, CDR2 YDEGEE.